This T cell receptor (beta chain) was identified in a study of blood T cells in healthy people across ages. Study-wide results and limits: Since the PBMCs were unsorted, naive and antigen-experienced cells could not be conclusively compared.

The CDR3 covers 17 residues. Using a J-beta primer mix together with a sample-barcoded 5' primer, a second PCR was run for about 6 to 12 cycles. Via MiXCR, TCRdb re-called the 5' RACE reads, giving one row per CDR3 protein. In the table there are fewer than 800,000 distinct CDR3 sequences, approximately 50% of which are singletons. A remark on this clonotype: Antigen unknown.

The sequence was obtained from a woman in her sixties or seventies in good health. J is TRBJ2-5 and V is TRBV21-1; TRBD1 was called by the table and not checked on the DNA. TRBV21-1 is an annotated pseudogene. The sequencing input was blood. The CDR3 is CASPKKPPRQSQETQYF. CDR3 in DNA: TGTGCCAGCCCTAAGAAACCCCCGCGACAGAGCCAAGAGACCCAGTACTTC.